These 15 T cell receptor beta chains came from one sample sequenced in a study of blood T cells in healthy people across ages. A second PCR, run for about 6 to 11 cycles, used a sample-barcoded 5' primer plus a J-beta primer mix. TCRdb passed the 5' RACE reads through MiXCR, listing each CDR3 protein once. The table includes roughly 1,700,000 distinct CDR3 sequences, roughly 27% detected once. What was sequenced was blood. The receptors come from a young woman in good health.

This rearrangement joins TRBV28 to TRBJ2-5; the D is unclear. The germline CDR1 and CDR2 sequences are MDHEN and SYDVKM. V lost 10 bases and J lost 7, with 16 bases in between. The CDR3 extends over 12 amino acids. Written as DNA, the CDR3 is TGTGCCACCAACGGACGGTGGCGGACCCAGTACTTC. As protein: CATNGRWRTQYF.

The chain carries TRBV6-1 and TRBJ2-1; maybe TRBD2 (6 bases). V dropped 3 bases and J dropped 2 bases, with 11 bases sitting between them. Germline loops: CDR1 MNHNS, CDR2 SASEGT. This CDR3 region has 15 residues. The CDR3 spells CASSDPGLPYNEQFF. CDR3 coding DNA: TGTGCCAGCAGTGATCCGGGACTCCCCTACAATGAGCAGTTCTTC.

This clonotype appeared a few times. This chain links TRBV5-1 with TRBJ2-7; a possible D gene is TRBD1 (5 bases). CDR3 length equals 17 residues. Germline V lookup: CDR1 SGHRS, CDR2 YFSETQ. Trimming left V 2 bases short and J 0 bases short, with 18 bases between. The DNA for the CDR3 is TGCGCCAGCAGCTTAGGGAACAGGTTGGAAGGCTCCTACGAGCAGTACTTC. This translates into CASSLGNRLEGSYEQYF.

This sequence joins TRBV4-2 and TRBJ1-3; no reliable D call. Germline values: CDR1 LGHNA, CDR2 YNFKEQ. CDR3 length: 15 amino acids. Trimming stripped 1 base from V and 0 bases from J, with 7 bases between. The CDR3: CASSQVGFSGNTIYF. The CDR3 DNA reads TGTGCCAGCAGCCAAGTAGGGTTCTCTGGAAACACCATATATTTT.

A remark on this clonotype: The junction does not match germline at one end; this may be a read error. The chain is built from TRBV20-1 and TRBJ2-1; D unresolved. Per the germline V gene, CDR1 is DFQATT and CDR2 is SNEGSKA (reference sequence). CDR3 length: 13 amino acids. CDR3 residues: CSASVTPYIEQFF. The CDR3 nucleotides are TGCAGTGCTAGCGTGACCCCCTACATTGAGCAGTTCTTC.

This clonotype was detected a few times. This sequence joins TRBV11-2 and TRBJ2-3, with a tentative D call TRBD1 (5 bases). The CDR3 is made up of 15 amino acids. CDR1 and CDR2 from the germline V gene are SGHAT and FQNNGV. V was shortened by 6 bases and J by 0 bases, with 13 bases between the two germline ends. In nucleotides, the CDR3 is TGTGCCAGCAGGGCCCGGTGGGGCAGCACAGATACGCAGTATTTT. This translates into CASRARWGSTDTQYF.

In this sample, this clonotype turned up a few times. The chain combines TRBV5-4 with TRBJ2-7; a weak D match, TRBD2 (7 bases). The CDR3 consists of 15 residues. The V end lost 4 bases, the J end lost 2 bases, and 16 bases lay between the germline ends. Germline loops: CDR1 SGHNT, CDR2 YYREEE (reference sequence). In nucleotides, the CDR3 is TGTGCCAGCAGCGCCCGTGGGGGGGCGACCTACGAGCAGTACTTC. It translates to CASSARGGATYEQYF.

The chain joins TRBV9 to TRBJ2-2; possibly TRBD1 for D (5 bases). Trimming took 0 bases from V and 7 from J, leaving 13 bases between them. The CDR3 is 15 amino acids. Germline-derived CDR1 and CDR2 are SGDLS and YYNGEE. CDR3 nucleotides: TGTGCCAGCAGCGTAGGGGAAGGGGAAGACGGGGAGCTGTTTTTT. Protein product: CASSVGEGEDGELFF.

CDR3 region: CASSESGGPGYGYTF. DNA for the CDR3: TGTGCCAGCAGTGAAAGTGGGGGACCGGGCTATGGCTACACCTTC. The rearrangement uses TRBV2 and TRBJ1-2; tentatively, D is TRBD1 (5 bases). CDR1 is SNHLY and CDR2 is FYNNEI in the germline V gene. CDR3 length: 15 amino acids. Trimming stripped 2 bases from V and 4 bases from J, with 14 bases between.

This clonotype has only one observation. A much larger clone lies one base from this, so it may be a read error. The genes are TRBV28 and TRBJ2-7, with D perhaps matching TRBD2 (6 bases). The DNA end favors TRBJ2-5, so the J call may be wrong. The germline V gene encodes CDR1 MDHEN and CDR2 SYDVKM. The CDR3 sequence is 15 residues long. This CDR3 is CASSTTSDYLETQYF. CDR3 DNA sequence: TGTGCCAGCAGTACCACCTCGGACTACCTGGAGACCCAGTACTTC.

This clonotype was seen only a few times. The rearrangement joins TRBV6-1 to TRBJ1-6, with D unclear. The CDR3 contains 13 residues. CDR1 and CDR2 from the germline V gene are MNHNS and SASEGT. V lost 8 bases and J lost 7, with 12 bases in between. The CDR3 DNA reads as TGTGCCAGCGACACTTTCCTAAATTCACCCCTCCACTTT. Translation: CASDTFLNSPLHF.

This clonotype has a count of ten or more. This chain uses TRBV10-3 with TRBJ2-5; 14 nucleotides line up with TRBD2. The CDR3 loop spans 17 amino acids. Per germline, CDR1 ENHRY and CDR2 SYGVKD. With V trimmed by 5 bases and J by 3 bases, 8 bases remained unmatched. The CDR3 bases are TGTGCCATCAGTCCTGGGACTAGCGGGAGAGGGAAAGAGACCCAGTACTTC. Protein sequence: CAISPGTSGRGKETQYF.

This clonotype showed up many times. The chain carries TRBV20-1 and TRBJ2-5, with D maybe TRBD1 (6 bases). Germline V gene lookup returns CDR1 DFQATT and CDR2 SNEGSKA (reference sequence). The CDR3 extends over 14 amino acids. V lost 5 bases to trimming and J lost 2 bases, with 15 bases between them. The CDR3, as DNA: TGCAGTGCTGCTCCGGGACACTCTCAAGAGACCCAGTACTTC. It specifies CSAAPGHSQETQYF.

This clonotype came up many times. The gene calls are TRBV27 and TRBJ2-7; 8 bases map to TRBD2. CDR1 and CDR2 (germline): MNHEY, SMNVEV (reference sequence). The CDR3 is 15 residues long. Trimming removed 7 bases from V and 6 bases from J; junction bases left unmatched: 14. The CDR3 nucleotides read TGTGCCAGCACCCCTGCGGTGGCGGGAGGAGGCGAGCAGTACTTC. Its translation: CASTPAVAGGGEQYF.

As for this clonotype: This sequence may be a read error, since a much larger clone differs from it by one base. The chain employs TRBV7-3 and TRBJ2-6; D may match TRBD1 or TRBD2 (5 bases each). Germline-derived CDR1 and CDR2 are SGHTA and FQGTGA. The CDR3 length is 13 residues. The CDR3 nucleotides are TGTGCCAGCAGCTCCTCAGGGACCTCCGTCCGGACTTTC. The encoded protein is CASSSSGTSVRTF.